The source of this TCR beta chain is a study of blood T cell repertoires in COVID-19. Overall study: There were acute and convalescent COVID-19 samples, and they came from the United States, Italy and Spain. From T cells, B-cell-depleted T cells, or PBMCs came the material, which was cDNA or gDNA.

In its sample, this clone was seen a few times. A read error may account for a junction end that differs from germline. Per germline, CDR1 SGHTA and CDR2 FQGTGA. The CDR3 totals 14 residues. In the study's own analysis: Reference gene primer amplification gave nucleated cell count estimates. The repertoire was sequenced with immunoSEQ multiplex PCR; TCRdb's copy has only in-frame clones and lacks some. The DNA gave D and trimming, while V, J and clone size come from that table. The table has under 45,000 clones, 65% to 85% seen once; the top ten hold just under 45%. The genes are TRBV7-3 and TRBJ2-2; 7 bases fit TRBD1. Material for sequencing was peripheral blood. The TCR comes from a woman older than 75 with active or convalescent COVID-19. The CDR3 sequence is CASSQTGNAGELFF. In nucleotides, the CDR3 is TGTGCCAGCAGTCAGACAGGGAACGCCGGGGAGCTGTTTTTT. The entire variable domain, with the rest obtained from reference TRBV7-3 and TRBJ2-2, is as follows: GAGVSQTPSNKVTEKGKYVELRCDPISGHTALYWYRQSLGQGPEFLIYFQGTGAADDSGLPNDRFFAVRPEGSVSTLKIQRTERGDSAVYLCASSQTGNAGELFFGEGSRLTVL.